Each of the 23 T cell receptor beta chains below was sequenced from the same sample in a study of cytomegalovirus exposure and HLA in healthy donors. Assay used: immunoSEQ multiplex PCR; TCRdb lists only in-frame clones, some missing. Among about 240,000 clones, around 85% were seen once, and the ten largest hold roughly 1.2%. The specimen sequenced was PBMCs. The receptors were sampled from a woman in her 30s in good health and CMV-seropositive.

This clone was seen at least ten times. The chain couples TRBV27 to TRBJ1-5; D perhaps matches TRBD1 (5 bases). The V and J ends lost 3 bases and 3 bases respectively, with 12 bases between them. This CDR3 region has 15 residues. Germline V lookup: CDR1 MNHEY, CDR2 SMNVEV (reference sequence). CDR3 in DNA: TGTGCCAGCAGTTTCCAGGGTACCTACAATCAGCCCCAGCATTTT. Translated, it gives CASSFQGTYNQPQHF.

The chain carries TRBV28 and TRBJ2-7, with TRBD1 identical over 8 bases. Germline CDR1 is MDHEN and CDR2 is SYDVKM. This CDR3 region has 14 residues. Germline trimming cut 6 bases from V and 2 bases from J; bases unmatched to any gene: 6. The CDR3 is CASSWTGTAYEQYF. CDR3 bases: TGTGCCAGCAGCTGGACAGGGACGGCCTACGAGCAGTACTTC. Full variable domain (remainder filled in from reference TRBV28 and TRBJ2-7): DVKVTQSSRYLVKRTGEKVFLECVQDMDHENMFWYRQDPGLGLRLIYFSYDVKMKEKGDIPEGYSVSREKKERFSLILESASTNQTSMYLCASSWTGTAYEQYFGPGTRLTVT.

The V and J genes are TRBV19 and TRBJ1-5, with D perhaps matching TRBD1 (5 bases). Trimming shortened V by 5 bases and J by 0 bases, and 20 bases separated the two germline ends. The CDR3 runs 18 residues. CDR1 and CDR2 from the germline V gene are LNHDA and SQIVND (reference sequence). The CDR3 is CASSGGITYRYSNQPQHF. CDR3 coding DNA: TGTGCCAGTAGTGGGGGGATTACTTACCGGTATAGCAATCAGCCCCAGCATTTT.

This sequence joins TRBV5-1 and TRBJ2-1; the D gene is possibly TRBD1 (5 bases). Germline assignment: CDR1 SGHRS and CDR2 YFSETQ. This CDR3 comprises 13 residues. V was clipped by 8 bases and J by 10 bases, with 19 bases between them. The CDR3 protein is CASTLVGQGEQFF. The CDR3 DNA sequence: TGCGCCAGTACCCTAGTCGGCCAGGGCGAGCAGTTCTTC.

The J gene is TRBJ1-2, the V gene TRBV7-9, with D unresolved. Trimming removed 1 base at V and 13 bases at J, with 13 bases between. This CDR3 has 12 residues. Germline CDR1 SEHNR, CDR2 FQNEAQ (reference sequence). The CDR3: CASSLGVTGSTF. The DNA of the CDR3 is TGTGCCAGCAGCTTAGGCGTAACCGGGAGCACCTTC.

This sequence joins TRBV2 and TRBJ2-3; the D gene is possibly TRBD1 (7 bases). The germline V gene encodes CDR1 SNHLY and CDR2 FYNNEI. V lost 1 base and J lost 4, with 15 bases in between. This CDR3 region has 16 residues. CDR3 sequence reads: CASSEGRGLSADTQYF. Written as DNA, the CDR3 is TGTGCCAGCAGTGAAGGGAGGGGGCTTTCCGCAGATACGCAGTATTTT.

CDR3 protein: CASSHQAEGQGTGELFF. CDR3 nucleotide sequence: TGTGCCAGCAGCCACCAGGCAGAGGGACAGGGGACCGGGGAGCTGTTTTTT. This chain joins TRBV4-2 and TRBJ2-2; 10 positions match TRBD1. The CDR3 loop spans 17 amino acids. Germline values: CDR1 LGHNA, CDR2 YNFKEQ. The J segment lost 5 bases and the V segment lost 3 bases, leaving 9 bases of the junction unmatched.

The DNA for the CDR3 is TGTGCCAGTATTCAGTCGGGGGGAAGCAATCAGCCCCAGCATTTT. It specifies CASIQSGGSNQPQHF. J is TRBJ1-5 and V is TRBV19, with a weak D call TRBD1 (5 bases). Germline CDR1 is LNHDA and CDR2 is SQIVND (reference sequence). V was clipped by 7 bases and J by 1 base, with 14 bases between them. This CDR3 is built from 15 residues.

This chain links TRBV30 with TRBJ1-2; D is unclear. The CDR3 sequence is 15 residues long. The V gene's germline CDR1 is GTSNPN and CDR2 SVGIG (reference sequence). With 3 bases removed from V and 4 bases from J, the gap between germline ends came to 18 bases. The CDR3 DNA reads as TGTGCCTGGAGCCACCGTCGGGGATTGATCTATGGCTACACCTTC. This encodes CAWSHRRGLIYGYTF.

This chain connects TRBV2 to TRBJ2-5; a weak D match, TRBD1 (5 bases). CDR3 length equals 16 residues. V shed 4 bases and J shed 0 bases, with 15 bases lying between them. Germline values: CDR1 SNHLY, CDR2 FYNNEI. The CDR3 region has the DNA TGTGCCAGCAGTGGAATTTGGGGCCCGTACCAAGAGACCCAGTACTTC. Amino acid sequence: CASSGIWGPYQETQYF.

Turning to this clone: One end of the junction is discordant with germline, which a read error may explain. The genes are TRBV7-2 and TRBJ1-1, with D tentatively TRBD1 (5 bases). This CDR3 is built from 11 residues. Per germline, CDR1 SGHTA and CDR2 FQGNSA. For the CDR3, the DNA is TGTGCCAGCAGCCTCGGGGGGGAGTGGGAATTT. Translation gives CASSLGGEWEF.

The chain joins TRBV28 to TRBJ2-2, with 12 nucleotides matching TRBD2. The length of the CDR3 is 18 residues. With 3 bases clipped from V and 0 bases from J, the junction kept 5 bases outside the gene matches. CDR1 is MDHEN and CDR2 is SYDVKM in the germline V gene. For the CDR3, the DNA is TGTGCCAGCAGTTTTGGACTAGCGGGACCAACGAACACCGGGGAGCTGTTTTTT. This encodes CASSFGLAGPTNTGELFF.

The gene calls are TRBV2 and TRBJ2-1, with TRBD1 as a possible D gene (6 bases). CDR3 size: 17 residues. Deletions cut 4 bases from V and 0 bases from J, with 16 bases between. The V gene's germline CDR1 is SNHLY and CDR2 FYNNEI. The CDR3 DNA reads as TGTGCCAGCAGTGCCGTGGCAGGGGCCGGCTCCTACAATGAGCAGTTCTTC. Translated, it gives CASSAVAGAGSYNEQFF.

By sample share, this clone is medium-sized. The chain carries TRBV2 and TRBJ2-3; the D gene is possibly TRBD2 (5 bases). CDR1 and CDR2 (germline): SNHLY, FYNNEI. The CDR3 consists of 12 residues. Trimming stripped 7 bases from V and 5 bases from J, with 10 bases between. DNA of the CDR3: TGTGCCAGCATGATAGGAGGAGATACGCAGTATTTT. Translated: CASMIGGDTQYF.

This rearrangement joins TRBV30 to TRBJ2-5; no firm D call. V gave up 2 bases and J gave up 1 base, with 14 bases separating them. Germline V lookup: CDR1 GTSNPN, CDR2 SVGIG (reference sequence). The CDR3 runs 15 residues. CDR3 sequence: CAWSPERAFQETQYF. The CDR3 bases are TGTGCCTGGAGTCCCGAGAGAGCGTTCCAAGAGACCCAGTACTTC.

This clone was recorded once. The chain employs TRBV27 and TRBJ2-3, with D perhaps TRBD1 (6 bases). The germline CDR1 and CDR2 sequences are MNHEY and SMNVEV (reference sequence). CDR3 size: 18 residues. V was cut by 0 bases and J by 1 base, with 17 bases left in between. CDR3: CASSLSFSQGAGTDTQYF. DNA for the CDR3: TGTGCCAGCAGTTTATCCTTCTCACAGGGAGCTGGCACAGATACGCAGTATTTT.

V is TRBV7-6 and J is TRBJ2-1, with 9 positions matching TRBD2. Germline CDR1 and CDR2: SGHVS and FNYEAQ. The J segment lost 1 base and the V segment lost 1 base, leaving 5 bases of the junction unmatched. The CDR3 loop spans 17 amino acids. The CDR3 region is CASSLGGLAGSYNEQFF. As DNA, the CDR3 is TGTGCCAGCAGCTTAGGGGGGCTAGCGGGATCCTACAATGAGCAGTTCTTC.

DNA of the CDR3: TGCGCCAGCAGCCAAGTGAGGACTATTTCCTACAATGAGCAGTTCTTC. As protein: CASSQVRTISYNEQFF. V is TRBV4-1 and J is TRBJ2-1; D possibly corresponds to TRBD2 (6 bases). This CDR3 is built from 16 residues. Deletions cut 1 base from V and 1 base from J, with 11 bases between. CDR1 is MGHRA, CDR2 YSYEKL, per germline.

The chain uses TRBV5-1 and TRBJ2-1; no clear D. V lost 0 bases and J 0 bases, leaving 4 bases between the germline ends. Germline CDR1 and CDR2: SGHRS and YFSETQ. This CDR3 spans 14 amino acids. The CDR3 nucleotides read TGCGCCAGCAGCTTGGATAGCTCCTACAATGAGCAGTTCTTC. Translated, it gives CASSLDSSYNEQFF.

This chain joins TRBV2 and TRBJ1-1; D may be TRBD1 (5 bases). Trimming took off 1 base at V and 0 bases at J, with 21 bases between the two ends. CDR3 length: 19 amino acids. The V gene's germline CDR1 is SNHLY and CDR2 FYNNEI. CDR3 loop: CASSEVGQGGVSMNTEAFF. The CDR3 DNA is TGTGCCAGCAGTGAAGTGGGCCAGGGCGGGGTGAGCATGAACACTGAAGCTTTCTTT.

The chain recombines TRBV27 with TRBJ2-3; TRBD2 might be the D (6 bases). This CDR3 comprises 15 residues. V lost 4 bases, J lost 0 bases, and 11 bases lay in between. The V gene's germline CDR1 is MNHEY and CDR2 SMNVEV (reference sequence). The CDR3 nucleotides are TGTGCCAGCAGTTCTATAGCGGAAAGCACAGATACGCAGTATTTT. Amino acids: CASSSIAESTDTQYF.

The chain links TRBV28 to TRBJ1-5; perhaps TRBD1 as D (6 bases). The CDR3 has 15 amino acids. Germline CDR1 is MDHEN and CDR2 is SYDVKM. Trimming removed 6 bases from V and 9 bases from J, with 21 bases in between. The CDR3 reads CASRPSGVRVWPQHF. CDR3 in DNA: TGTGCCAGCAGACCGTCAGGGGTCCGGGTTTGGCCCCAGCATTTT.

The chain recombines TRBV7-9 with TRBJ2-1; tentatively, D is TRBD2 (6 bases). From germline, CDR1 is SEHNR and CDR2 FQNEAQ (reference sequence). V was cut by 4 bases and J by 4 bases, with 8 bases left in between. This CDR3 is 13 amino acids long. CDR3 sequence: CASSSGAYNEQFF. Written as DNA, the CDR3 is TGTGCCAGCAGCTCGGGAGCTTACAATGAGCAGTTCTTC. Based on the CDR3 plus reference TRBV7-9 and TRBJ2-1, the full variable domain is DTGVSQNPRHKITKRGQNVTFRCDPISEHNRLYWYRQTLGQGPEFLTYFQNEAQLEKSRLLSDRFSAERPKGSFSTLEIQRTEQGDSAMYLCASSSGAYNEQFFGPGTRLTVL.